The present T cell receptor beta chain was sequenced within a study of T cell responses to AZD1222 COVID-19 vaccine. Produced via immunoSEQ multiplex PCR; TCRdb's table is partial and in-frame only. The table records 150,000 to 200,000 clones, roughly 94% of them present only once. Trimming cost V 3 bases and J 3 bases, with 7 bases left between them. The CDR3 consists of 13 residues. The V gene's germline CDR1 is SEHNR and CDR2 FQNEAQ (reference sequence). The clonotype was recovered from an adult in good health. The chain has TRBV7-9 and TRBJ2-3, with D unresolved. The sample in question was peripheral blood, obtained on day 0 of AZD1222 vaccination. The CDR3 coding sequence is TGTGCCAGCAGCTTTTTCCGGACAGATACGCAGTATTTT. This gives the protein CASSFFRTDTQYF.